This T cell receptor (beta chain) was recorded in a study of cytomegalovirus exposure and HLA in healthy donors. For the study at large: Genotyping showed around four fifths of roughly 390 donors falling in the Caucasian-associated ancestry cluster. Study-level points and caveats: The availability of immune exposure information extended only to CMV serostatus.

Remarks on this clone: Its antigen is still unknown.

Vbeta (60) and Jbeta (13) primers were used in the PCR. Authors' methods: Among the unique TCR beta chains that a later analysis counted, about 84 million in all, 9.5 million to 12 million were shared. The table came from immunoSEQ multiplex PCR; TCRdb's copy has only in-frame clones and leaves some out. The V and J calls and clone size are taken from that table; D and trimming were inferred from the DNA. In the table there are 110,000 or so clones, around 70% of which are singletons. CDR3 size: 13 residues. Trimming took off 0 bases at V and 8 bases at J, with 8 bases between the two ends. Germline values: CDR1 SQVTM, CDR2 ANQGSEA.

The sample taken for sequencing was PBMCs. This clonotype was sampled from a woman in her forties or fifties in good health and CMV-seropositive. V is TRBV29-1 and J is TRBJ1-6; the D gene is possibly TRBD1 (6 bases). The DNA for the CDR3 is TGCAGCGTTGAAGAAGGGGGTGATTCACCCCTCCACTTT. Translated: CSVEEGGDSPLHF. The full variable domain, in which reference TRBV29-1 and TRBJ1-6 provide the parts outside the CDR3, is SAVISQKPSRDICQRGTSLTIQCQVDSQVTMMFWYRQQPGQSLTLIATANQGSEATYESGFVIDKFPISRPNLTFSTLTVSNMSPEDSSIYLCSVEEGGDSPLHFGNGTRLTVT.